This T cell receptor (beta chain) was obtained from a study of CXCR3-negative and CXCR3-positive naive CD8 T cells. Findings and caveats of the study: Naive subsets had comparable surface CD5; TCR strength was inferred from TRB CDR3 properties. Much lower diversity was found in memory CD8+ cells, while both naive subsets had comparably high diversity.

From germline, CDR1 is SGHVS and CDR2 FNYEAQ. This CDR3 comprises 15 residues. The authors prepared UMI-labeled TRB cDNA libraries by 5' RACE. TCRdb reprocessed the 5' RACE reads, keeping one entry per CDR3 protein, no DNA. In total, the table holds under 9,000 distinct CDR3 sequences. CD45RO-CCR7+CD27+CD95- defined naive CD8+ T cells. Concerning this clonotype: As yet, its antigen is unknown.

The receptor's source is a human donor in good health. Some clones in this sample may be carry-over from other donors' samples. The chain links TRBV7-6 to TRBJ2-7; no DNA is available, so the TRBD1 call from TCRdb remains unchecked. The specimen sequenced was naive CXCR3- CD8+ T cells from blood. Subset noted: CD45RO-CCR7+CD27+CD95- naive CD8+ T cells lacking CXCR3 (TNR3-). CDR3 amino acids: CASSELARDTYEQYF.